A selection of T cell receptor beta chains follows, all from one sample in a study of shared clonotypes between healthy human individuals. Assay used: immunoSEQ multiplex PCR; TCRdb lists only in-frame clones, some missing. The table shows 2 million to 2.5 million clones, with around 96% occurring only once. The sequenced material came from naive CD8+ T cells sorted from blood. The receptors derive from a man aged 18 to 29 in good health. Each CDR3 is given with its conserved first and last residue. The order of the fields is V gene, clone size, J gene, D gene, CDR3 protein, CDR3 DNA. A D gene is named only where the DNA matches it firmly. Only part of the rows carry a size: once, few, many, or a class if the clone is expanded.

V gene: TRBV5-4; clone size: .; J gene: TRBJ1-2; D gene: .; CDR3 protein: CASSLGSTGLPPNYGYTF; CDR3 DNA: TGTGCCAGCAGCTTGGGTTCGACAGGCCTCCCTCCCAACTATGGCTACACCTTC
V gene: TRBV1; clone size: .; J gene: TRBJ2-3; D gene: .; CDR3 protein: CTSSQVSTPTSQTGTDTQYF; CDR3 DNA: TGCACCAGCAGCCAAGTTTCCACTCCGACTAGTCAGACGGGCACAGATACGCAGTATTTT
V gene: TRBV10-2; clone size: .; J gene: TRBJ1-2; D gene: .; CDR3 protein: CASSQHPSNYGYTF; CDR3 DNA: TGCGCCAGCAGTCAACACCCTTCGAACTATGGCTACACCTTC
V gene: TRBV5-6; clone size: .; J gene: TRBJ2-7; D gene: .; CDR3 protein: CASSLAVGGEQYF; CDR3 DNA: TGTGCCAGCAGCTTGGCCGTCGGTGGCGAGCAGTACTTC
V gene: TRBV5-6; clone size: .; J gene: TRBJ1-2; D gene: TRBD1; CDR3 protein: CASSTGVGYTF; CDR3 DNA: TGTGCCAGCAGCACAGGGGTCGGCTACACCTTC
V gene: TRBV7-9; clone size: .; J gene: TRBJ1-1; D gene: TRBD1; CDR3 protein: CASSSTRTGGAMNTEAFF; CDR3 DNA: TGTGCCAGCAGCTCCACTCGGACAGGGGGCGCGATGAACACTGAAGCTTTCTTT
V gene: TRBV19; clone size: .; J gene: TRBJ1-2; D gene: .; CDR3 protein: CASSEGPAYGYTF; CDR3 DNA: TGTGCCAGTAGTGAGGGGCCCGCTTATGGCTACACCTTC
V gene: TRBV9; clone size: .; J gene: TRBJ2-7; D gene: TRBD2; CDR3 protein: CASSLQSSAGAYEQYF; CDR3 DNA: TGTGCCAGCAGCCTACAAAGTTCCGCGGGAGCCTACGAGCAGTACTTC
V gene: TRBV9; clone size: .; J gene: TRBJ1-1; D gene: .; CDR3 protein: CASSVALGNEAFF; CDR3 DNA: TGTGCCAGCAGCGTAGCTTTAGGGAACGAAGCTTTCTTT
V gene: TRBV27; clone size: .; J gene: TRBJ2-5; D gene: TRBD2; CDR3 protein: CASSLWGGETQYF; CDR3 DNA: TGTGCCAGCAGTTTATGGGGGGGAGAGACCCAGTACTTC
V gene: TRBV7-8; clone size: once; J gene: TRBJ1-2; D gene: TRBD1; CDR3 protein: CASSLAVTGGGEYGYTF; CDR3 DNA: TGTGCCAGCAGCTTAGCGGTGACAGGGGGCGGAGAATATGGCTACACCTTC
V gene: TRBV27; clone size: once; J gene: TRBJ1-6; D gene: .; CDR3 protein: CASSGGPYNSPLHF; CDR3 DNA: TGTGCCAGCAGTGGGGGTCCTTATAATTCACCCCTCCACTTT
V gene: TRBV13; clone size: .; J gene: TRBJ1-1; D gene: .; CDR3 protein: CASSLSLEQQAFF; CDR3 DNA: TGTGCCAGCAGCCTCTCATTGGAGCAGCAAGCTTTCTTT
V gene: TRBV28; clone size: .; J gene: TRBJ2-5; D gene: TRBD1; CDR3 protein: CASSLLVRDSHEETQYF; CDR3 DNA: TGTGCCAGCAGTTTATTGGTACGGGACAGTCACGAAGAGACCCAGTACTTC
V gene: TRBV30; clone size: .; J gene: TRBJ1-5; D gene: TRBD1; CDR3 protein: CAWSVPGTGDQPQHF; CDR3 DNA: TGTGCCTGGAGTGTACCCGGGACAGGGGATCAGCCCCAGCATTTT
V gene: TRBV13; clone size: .; J gene: TRBJ1-2; D gene: .; CDR3 protein: CASSLGLRGQGSGYTF; CDR3 DNA: TGTGCCAGCAGCTTAGGCCTCAGGGGCCAAGGATCTGGCTACACCTTC
V gene: TRBV27; clone size: once; J gene: TRBJ2-7; D gene: .; CDR3 protein: CASSPLTEEGEQYF; CDR3 DNA: TGTGCCAGCAGTCCCCTCACAGAGGAAGGCGAGCAGTACTTC
V gene: TRBV4-1; clone size: .; J gene: TRBJ1-1; D gene: .; CDR3 protein: CASSQFGENTEAFF; CDR3 DNA: TGCGCCAGCAGCCAATTTGGAGAGAACACTGAAGCTTTCTTT
V gene: TRBV6-1; clone size: .; J gene: TRBJ2-7; D gene: .; CDR3 protein: CASSEYGGTLNEQYF; CDR3 DNA: TGTGCCAGCAGTGAATACGGCGGGACCCTCAACGAGCAGTACTTC
V gene: TRBV21-1; clone size: few; J gene: TRBJ1-4; D gene: .; CDR3 protein: CASSIDRVSEKLFF; CDR3 DNA: TGTGCCAGCAGCATAGACAGGGTGTCCGAAAAACTGTTTTTT
V gene: TRBV27; clone size: .; J gene: TRBJ2-7; D gene: TRBD1; CDR3 protein: CASRPSMGETGVYEQYF; CDR3 DNA: TGTGCCAGCAGACCCTCAATGGGCGAGACAGGGGTCTACGAGCAGTACTTC
V gene: TRBV4-1; clone size: .; J gene: TRBJ1-2; D gene: TRBD1; CDR3 protein: CASSPQGSYGYTF; CDR3 DNA: TGCGCCAGCAGTCCACAGGGGTCCTATGGCTACACCTTC
V gene: TRBV19; clone size: few; J gene: TRBJ1-1; D gene: .; CDR3 protein: CASSIGGVNTEAFF; CDR3 DNA: TGTGCCAGTAGTATCGGGGGAGTGAACACTGAAGCTTTCTTT
V gene: TRBV10-3; clone size: once; J gene: TRBJ1-2; D gene: .; CDR3 protein: CASQGQGVDGYTF; CDR3 DNA: TGTGCCAGTCAGGGGCAGGGAGTGGATGGCTACACCTTC
V gene: TRBV11-2; clone size: .; J gene: TRBJ1-1; D gene: .; CDR3 protein: CASSLEREVFF; CDR3 DNA: TGTGCCAGCAGCTTAGAGCGCGAAGTGTTTTTT
V gene: TRBV25-1; clone size: .; J gene: TRBJ2-2; D gene: .; CDR3 protein: CASSDSSGELFF; CDR3 DNA: TGTGCCAGCAGTGACTCCTCCGGGGAGCTGTTTTTT
V gene: TRBV19; clone size: .; J gene: TRBJ2-2; D gene: .; CDR3 protein: CASSIDLWGGQNTGELFF; CDR3 DNA: TGTGCCAGTAGTATAGATCTATGGGGAGGCCAGAACACCGGGGAGCTGTTTTTT
V gene: TRBV4-1; clone size: .; J gene: TRBJ2-7; D gene: .; CDR3 protein: CASSQAGSYEQYF; CDR3 DNA: TGCGCCAGCAGCCAAGCCGGATCCTACGAGCAGTACTTC
V gene: TRBV4-1; clone size: once; J gene: TRBJ2-7; D gene: TRBD2; CDR3 protein: CASSQRTSGSYEQYF; CDR3 DNA: TGCGCCAGCAGCCAACGGACTAGCGGGTCCTACGAGCAGTACTTC
V gene: TRBV30; clone size: .; J gene: TRBJ2-7; D gene: TRBD2; CDR3 protein: CAWSVRLAETYEQYF; CDR3 DNA: TGTGCCTGGAGTGTCAGGCTAGCGGAGACCTACGAGCAGTACTTC